The source of this T cell receptor beta chain is a study of cytomegalovirus exposure and HLA in healthy donors. Notes on the study in general: When analyzed later, a missense DCLRE1C variant was found to be linked to TCR beta V- and J-gene trimming.

Germline values: CDR1 MGHRA, CDR2 YSYEKL. The CDR3 covers 14 residues. As to this clone: Its antigen is undetermined. The junction and the germline gene differ at one end; a read error may be behind it.

Use of 60 Vbeta and 13 Jbeta primers characterized the PCR. This table comes from immunoSEQ multiplex PCR, and its TCRdb copy is limited to in-frame clones, with some not included. The table has roughly 100,000 clones, about 74% seen once; the top ten hold roughly 5%. The genes are TRBV4-1 and TRBJ2-7; 7 positions match TRBD1. The TCR originated in a female donor in good health and CMV-seropositive. Source material: PBMCs. The CDR3 here is CASSLTGVVYGQYF. CDR3 nucleotide sequence: TGCGCCAGCAGCCTAACAGGGGTGGTCTACGGGCAGTACTTC.